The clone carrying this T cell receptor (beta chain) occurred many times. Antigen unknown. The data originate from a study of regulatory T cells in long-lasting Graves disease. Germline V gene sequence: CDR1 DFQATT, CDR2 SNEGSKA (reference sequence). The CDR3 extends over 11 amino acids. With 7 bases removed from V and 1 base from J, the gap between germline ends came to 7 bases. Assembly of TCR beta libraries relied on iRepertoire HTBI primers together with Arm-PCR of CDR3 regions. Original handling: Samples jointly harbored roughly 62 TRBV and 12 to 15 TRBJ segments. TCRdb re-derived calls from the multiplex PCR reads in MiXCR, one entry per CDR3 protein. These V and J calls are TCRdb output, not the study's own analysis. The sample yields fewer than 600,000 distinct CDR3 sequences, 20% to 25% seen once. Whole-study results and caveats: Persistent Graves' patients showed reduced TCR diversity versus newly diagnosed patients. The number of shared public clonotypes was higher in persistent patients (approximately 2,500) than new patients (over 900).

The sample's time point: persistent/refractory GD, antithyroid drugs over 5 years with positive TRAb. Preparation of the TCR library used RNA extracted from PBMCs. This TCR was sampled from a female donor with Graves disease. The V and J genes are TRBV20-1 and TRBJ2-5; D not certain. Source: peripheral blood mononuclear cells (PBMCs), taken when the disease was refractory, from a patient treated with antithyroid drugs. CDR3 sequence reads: CSGASQETQYF. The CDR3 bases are TGCAGTGGCGCGAGCCAAGAGACCCAGTACTTC.